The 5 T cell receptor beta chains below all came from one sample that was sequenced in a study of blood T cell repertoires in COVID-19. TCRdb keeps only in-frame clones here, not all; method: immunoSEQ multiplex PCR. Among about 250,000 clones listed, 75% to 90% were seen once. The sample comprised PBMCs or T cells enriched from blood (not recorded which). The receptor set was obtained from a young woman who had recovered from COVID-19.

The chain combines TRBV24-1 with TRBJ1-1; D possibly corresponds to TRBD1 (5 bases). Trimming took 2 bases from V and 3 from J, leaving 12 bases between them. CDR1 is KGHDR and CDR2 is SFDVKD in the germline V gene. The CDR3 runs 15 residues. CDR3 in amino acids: CATSDSRQGDTEAFF. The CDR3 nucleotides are TGTGCCACCAGTGATTCTAGACAAGGGGACACTGAAGCTTTCTTT.

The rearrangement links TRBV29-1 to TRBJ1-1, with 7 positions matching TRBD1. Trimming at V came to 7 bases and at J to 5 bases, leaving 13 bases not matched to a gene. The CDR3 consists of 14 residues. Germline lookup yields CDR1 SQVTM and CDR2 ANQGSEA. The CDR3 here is CSGTGVLMGTEAFF. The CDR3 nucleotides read TGCAGCGGTACAGGGGTCTTGATGGGGACTGAAGCTTTCTTT.

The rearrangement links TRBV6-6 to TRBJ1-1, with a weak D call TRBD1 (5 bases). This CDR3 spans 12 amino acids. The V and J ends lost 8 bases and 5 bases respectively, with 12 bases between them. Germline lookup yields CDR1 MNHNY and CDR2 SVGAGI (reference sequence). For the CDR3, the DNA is TGTGCCAGCGCGGCAGGGAGGACTGAAGCTTTCTTT. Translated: CASAAGRTEAFF.

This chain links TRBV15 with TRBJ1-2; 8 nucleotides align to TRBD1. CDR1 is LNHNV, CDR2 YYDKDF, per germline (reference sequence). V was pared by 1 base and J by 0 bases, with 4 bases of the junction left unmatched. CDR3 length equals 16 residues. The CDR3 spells CATSRGLQGANYGYTF. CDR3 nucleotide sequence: TGTGCCACCAGCAGAGGATTACAGGGGGCTAACTATGGCTACACCTTC.

This CDR3 reads CASSLGPRGLDYGYTF. The CDR3 DNA is TGCGCCAGCAGCTTGGGGCCCAGGGGGCTGGACTATGGCTACACCTTC. This chain connects TRBV5-1 to TRBJ1-2, with TRBD1 matching over 8 bases. CDR3 size: 16 residues. The germline V gene encodes CDR1 SGHRS and CDR2 YFSETQ. The J segment lost 3 bases and the V segment lost 0 bases, leaving 7 bases of the junction unmatched.